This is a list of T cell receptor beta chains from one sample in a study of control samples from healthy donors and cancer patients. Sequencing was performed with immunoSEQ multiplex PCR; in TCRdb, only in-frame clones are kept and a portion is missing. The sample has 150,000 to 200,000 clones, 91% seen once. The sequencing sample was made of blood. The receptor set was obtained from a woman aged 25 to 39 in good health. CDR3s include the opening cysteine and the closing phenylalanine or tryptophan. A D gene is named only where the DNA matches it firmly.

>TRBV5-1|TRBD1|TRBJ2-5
CASSLAATGQETQYF
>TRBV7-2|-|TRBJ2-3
CASSDGLVTDTQYF
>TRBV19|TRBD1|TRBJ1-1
CASSWDRRDTEAFF
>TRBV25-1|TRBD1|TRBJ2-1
CASSEWGTGTYNEQFF
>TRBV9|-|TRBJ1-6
CASSVENNSPLHF
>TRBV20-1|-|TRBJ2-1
CSADRYNEQFF
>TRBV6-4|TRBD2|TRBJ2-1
CASSPTSGSYNEQFF
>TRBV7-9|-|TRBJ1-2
CASSLEGYYGYTF
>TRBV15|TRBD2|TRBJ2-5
CATSRVRGGPQETQYF
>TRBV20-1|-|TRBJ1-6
CSASQVVDSPLHF
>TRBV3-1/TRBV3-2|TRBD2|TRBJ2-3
CASSHWTSGGATDTQYF
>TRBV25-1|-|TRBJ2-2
CASSGRGAGELFF
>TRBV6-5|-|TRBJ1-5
CATRGLGNQPQHF
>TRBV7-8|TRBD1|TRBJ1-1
CASSRQGLNTEAFF
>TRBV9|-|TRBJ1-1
CASSTTGRDTEAFF